This T cell receptor beta chain came from a study of blood T cell repertoires in COVID-19. TCRdb's copy holds only in-frame clones and misses some; the assay was immunoSEQ multiplex PCR. This sample has tens of thousands of clones, with 89% found just once. The CDR3 is made up of 13 amino acids. Germline lookup yields CDR1 SGHVS and CDR2 FNYEAQ. V was clipped by 6 bases and J by 2 bases, with 5 bases between them. The material sequenced was peripheral blood. V and J are TRBV7-6 and TRBJ1-6, with unresolved D. The clonotype comes from a woman between 55 and 75 years old with active COVID-19. The CDR3 coding sequence is TGTGCCAGCAGGGGCACCTATAATTCACCCCTCCACTTT. The encoded protein is CASRGTYNSPLHF.